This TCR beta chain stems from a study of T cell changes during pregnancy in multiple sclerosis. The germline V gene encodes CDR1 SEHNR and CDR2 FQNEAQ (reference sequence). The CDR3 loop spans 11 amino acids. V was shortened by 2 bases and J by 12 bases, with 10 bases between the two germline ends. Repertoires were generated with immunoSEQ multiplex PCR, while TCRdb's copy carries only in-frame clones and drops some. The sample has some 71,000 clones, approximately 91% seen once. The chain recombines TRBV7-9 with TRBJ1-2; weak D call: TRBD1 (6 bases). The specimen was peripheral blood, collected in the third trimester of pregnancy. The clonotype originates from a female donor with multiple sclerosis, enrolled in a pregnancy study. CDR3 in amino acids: CASSLSGVDTF. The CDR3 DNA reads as TGTGCCAGCAGCTTATCAGGGGTAGACACCTTC.